This T cell receptor beta chain was sequenced for a study of cytomegalovirus exposure and HLA in healthy donors. Primers included in the PCR were 60 Vbeta and 13 Jbeta primers. TCRdb's copy holds only in-frame clones and misses some; the assay was immunoSEQ multiplex PCR. The table lists about 170,000 clones, 78% of them singletons. Trimming pared 7 bases from V and 0 bases from J, leaving 12 bases between. This CDR3 has 14 amino acids. The germline V gene encodes CDR1 SGDLS and CDR2 YYNGEE. This clone was seen more than once but under ten times. The sequencing input was PBMCs. This sequence was found in a woman aged 50 to 60 in good health and CMV-seropositive. J is TRBJ2-3 and V is TRBV9, with D perhaps TRBD1 (6 bases). The CDR3 reads CASSGTRSTDTQYF. The CDR3 DNA reads TGTGCCAGCTCCGGGACAAGAAGCACAGATACGCAGTATTTT. Full variable domain (outside the CDR3, taken from reference TRBV9 and TRBJ2-3): DSGVTQTPKHLITATGQRVTLRCSPRSGDLSVYWYQQSLDQGLQFLIQYYNGEERAKGNILERFSAQQFPDLHSELNLSSLELGDSALYFCASSGTRSTDTQYFGPGTRLTVL.